Listed below are T cell receptor beta chains from one sample, sequenced in a study of shared clonotypes between healthy human individuals. Data came from immunoSEQ multiplex PCR; TCRdb stores just in-frame clones and leaves some out. This table holds about 1,900,000 clones, about 95% found once. Sequenced: naive CD8+ T cells sorted from blood. These TCRs come from a man aged 18 to 30 in good health. Each CDR3 is given with its conserved first and last residue. The order of the fields is V gene, J gene, clone size, D gene, CDR3 protein, CDR3 DNA. D genes are given only for firm matches. Expanded clones get a size class; other rows say once, few or many, or leave the size out.

>TRBV4-1|TRBJ2-1|-|-
CASSQARDWSQFF
TGCGCCAGCAGCCAAGCAAGGGACTGGTCTCAGTTCTTC
>TRBV9|TRBJ1-6|few|-
CASSGKGNSPLHF
TGTGCCAGCAGCGGGAAGGGGAATTCACCCCTCCACTTT
>TRBV4-1|TRBJ1-4|-|-
CASSQGQGWGDEKLFF
TGCGCCAGCAGCCAAGGGCAGGGGTGGGGTGATGAAAAACTGTTTTTT
>TRBV4-1|TRBJ1-5|-|-
CASSQEQGLVLNEPQHF
TGCGCCAGCAGCCAAGAACAGGGATTGGTATTGAACGAGCCCCAGCATTTT
>TRBV6-1|TRBJ2-7|-|-
CASSEWDTRQYEQYF
TGTGCCAGCAGTGAATGGGACACCCGTCAATACGAGCAGTACTTC
>TRBV19|TRBJ2-7|-|-
CASSILSGSSYEQYF
TGTGCCAGTAGTATTTTATCGGGCAGCTCCTACGAGCAGTACTTC
>TRBV5-5|TRBJ2-7|-|TRBD1
CASSGTGNSYEQYF
TGTGCCAGCAGCGGGACAGGGAACTCCTACGAGCAGTACTTC
>TRBV2|TRBJ1-6|-|TRBD1
CASSTGQGASPLHF
TGTGCCAGCAGTACGGGACAGGGGGCTTCACCCCTCCACTTT
>TRBV18|TRBJ1-1|once|-
CASSPRTENTEAFF
TGTGCCAGCTCACCACGGACGGAGAACACTGAAGCTTTCTTT
>TRBV4-3|TRBJ1-2|-|-
CASSQDKGSVGGYTF
TGCGCCAGCAGCCAAGATAAGGGGTCCGTGGGTGGCTACACCTTC
>TRBV27|TRBJ2-7|-|-
CASSFSGIGYSYEQYF
TGTGCCAGCAGTTTTTCGGGGATCGGGTACTCCTACGAGCAGTACTTC
>TRBV7-6|TRBJ1-1|-|-
CASSSEAPGIFF
TGTGCCAGCAGCTCCGAAGCCCCTGGGATCTTCTTT
>TRBV9|TRBJ2-5|-|TRBD1
CASSPKGAGIGETQYF
TGTGCCAGCAGCCCTAAGGGGGCGGGTATCGGGGAGACCCAGTACTTC
>TRBV18|TRBJ2-3|-|-
CASSPDTDTQYF
TGTGCCAGCTCACCAGACACAGATACGCAGTATTTT
>TRBV19|TRBJ1-1|-|-
CASSMGRMNTEAFF
TGTGCCAGTAGTATGGGACGGATGAACACTGAAGCTTTCTTT
>TRBV12-5|TRBJ1-5|-|-
CASGERQPQHF
TGTGCTAGTGGGGAACGTCAGCCCCAGCATTTT
>TRBV28|TRBJ1-5|-|-
CASSLRGALQPQHF
TGTGCCAGCAGTTTACGGGGGGCCCTTCAGCCCCAGCATTTT
>TRBV11-2|TRBJ2-7|-|TRBD2
CASSLVLAMPYEQYF
TGTGCCAGCAGCTTAGTACTAGCGATGCCTTACGAGCAGTACTTC
>TRBV9|TRBJ2-6|-|-
CASSVGPSGANVLTF
TGTGCCAGCAGCGTGGGACCCTCTGGGGCCAACGTCCTGACTTTC
>TRBV6-5|TRBJ2-3|-|-
CASSYSMAAPTDTQYF
TGTGCCAGCAGTTACTCGATGGCGGCGCCCACAGATACGCAGTATTTT
>TRBV21-1|TRBJ1-3|-|-
CASSTDHGGSGNTIYF
TGTGCCAGCAGCACCGATCATGGGGGTTCGGGAAACACCATATATTTT
>TRBV19|TRBJ2-7|-|-
CASSIEGASYEQYF
TGTGCCAGTAGTATCGAGGGTGCCTCCTACGAGCAGTACTTC
>TRBV27|TRBJ2-1|-|TRBD2
CASSAVGTSGVYNEQFF
TGTGCCAGCAGCGCCGTCGGGACTAGCGGGGTATACAATGAGCAGTTCTTC
>TRBV7-9|TRBJ2-3|-|TRBD2
CASSPSAGVPPDTQYF
TGTGCCAGCAGCCCTTCGGCGGGGGTCCCCCCGGATACGCAGTATTTT
>TRBV4-1|TRBJ1-2|-|-
CASSQPHYEANYGYTF
TGCGCCAGCAGCCAACCCCACTATGAGGCTAACTATGGCTACACCTTC
>TRBV5-6|TRBJ2-1|-|-
CASSDQNEQFF
TGTGCCAGCAGCGATCAGAATGAGCAGTTCTTC
>TRBV2|TRBJ2-7|-|TRBD1
CASSEYAGGDEQYF
TGTGCCAGCAGTGAATACGCAGGGGGCGACGAGCAGTACTTC